This is a list of T cell receptor beta chains from one sample in a study of blood T cell repertoires in COVID-19. Only in-frame clones appear in the TCRdb table, and some are missing; sequencing was by immunoSEQ multiplex PCR. This table has about 370,000 clones, roughly 90% appearing once. What was sequenced was peripheral blood. These receptors were taken from a woman aged 25-40 years with COVID-19, enrolled during active disease. The CDR3 runs from the conserved cysteine through the conserved F or W. D genes are given only for firm matches. Where a row states a size, it is once, few, many or the class of an expanded clone; other rows omit it.

clone_size: NA; v_call: TRBV4-3; d_call: TRBD2; j_call: TRBJ2-1; cdr3_nt: TGCGCCAGCAGCCACGGGGGGGGATACAATGAGCAGTTCTTC; cdr3_aa: CASSHGGGYNEQFF
clone_size: NA; v_call: TRBV6-2/TRBV6-3; d_call: TRBD2; j_call: TRBJ2-1; cdr3_nt: TGTGCCAGCAGTACGCGGGAGGGCCGAGGCCAGCATGAGCAGTTCTTC; cdr3_aa: CASSTREGRGQHEQFF
clone_size: NA; v_call: TRBV19; d_call: NA; j_call: TRBJ1-1; cdr3_nt: TGTGCCAGTACTAGTACAGGGTATTCTGGTGAAGCTTTCTTT; cdr3_aa: CASTSTGYSGEAFF
clone_size: NA; v_call: TRBV4-1; d_call: TRBD2; j_call: TRBJ2-7; cdr3_nt: TGCGCCAGCAGCCAAGATGATGTAGTAGCGGGGGGCTACGAGCAGTACTTC; cdr3_aa: CASSQDDVVAGGYEQYF
clone_size: NA; v_call: TRBV10-2; d_call: NA; j_call: TRBJ2-3; cdr3_nt: TGCGCCAGCAGTGAAGGGAGGTCCGGCACAGATACGCAGTATTTT; cdr3_aa: CASSEGRSGTDTQYF
clone_size: NA; v_call: TRBV2; d_call: NA; j_call: TRBJ2-3; cdr3_nt: TGTGCCAGCAGTGTAGTAGATACGCAGTATTTT; cdr3_aa: CASSVVDTQYF
clone_size: NA; v_call: TRBV2; d_call: NA; j_call: TRBJ2-1; cdr3_nt: TGTGCCAGCACCCCAGGACTGGACCTTCAGTTCTTC; cdr3_aa: CASTPGLDLQFF
clone_size: NA; v_call: TRBV29-1; d_call: NA; j_call: TRBJ2-3; cdr3_nt: TGCAGCGTTGGTTTTACTAGCACAGATACGCAGTATTTT; cdr3_aa: CSVGFTSTDTQYF
clone_size: NA; v_call: TRBV10-3; d_call: NA; j_call: TRBJ1-2; cdr3_nt: TGTGCCATCAGTGAGCAGACAGGACTGCTGGGTGGCTACACCTTC; cdr3_aa: CAISEQTGLLGGYTF
clone_size: NA; v_call: TRBV24-1; d_call: TRBD2; j_call: TRBJ2-1; cdr3_nt: TGTGCCACCAGAGGTTCGTCCGGGACTAGCGGGTTCAGCTCCTACAATGAGCAGTTCTTC; cdr3_aa: CATRGSSGTSGFSSYNEQFF
clone_size: NA; v_call: TRBV11-2; d_call: NA; j_call: TRBJ2-7; cdr3_nt: TGTGCCAGCAGCTCCACCTACGAGCAGTACTTC; cdr3_aa: CASSSTYEQYF
clone_size: NA; v_call: TRBV19; d_call: NA; j_call: TRBJ2-2; cdr3_nt: TGTGCCAGTAGGCAGATCAACACCGGGGAGCTGTTTTTT; cdr3_aa: CASRQINTGELFF
clone_size: NA; v_call: TRBV6-2/TRBV6-3; d_call: NA; j_call: TRBJ2-5; cdr3_nt: TGTGCCAGCAGTTACTCAAACCAGGGCCAAGAGACCCAGTACTTC; cdr3_aa: CASSYSNQGQETQYF
clone_size: NA; v_call: TRBV14; d_call: TRBD1; j_call: TRBJ2-3; cdr3_nt: TGTGCCAGCAGCTTTACTGGGGACAGGGACTCAGATACGCAGTATTTT; cdr3_aa: CASSFTGDRDSDTQYF
clone_size: NA; v_call: TRBV7-9; d_call: TRBD2; j_call: TRBJ2-5; cdr3_nt: TGTGCCAGCAGCTTTGGCGGGAGCGGGGTAGTTGAGACCCAGTACTTC; cdr3_aa: CASSFGGSGVVETQYF
clone_size: NA; v_call: TRBV7-2; d_call: TRBD1; j_call: TRBJ1-3; cdr3_nt: TGTGCCAGCAGCCAAACCACCAGGGGGCTTAGCACCATATATTTT; cdr3_aa: CASSQTTRGLSTIYF
clone_size: NA; v_call: TRBV27; d_call: TRBD1; j_call: TRBJ1-1; cdr3_nt: TGTGCCAGCAGTTCGGACAGGGTAAGGGACACTGAAGCTTTCTTT; cdr3_aa: CASSSDRVRDTEAFF
clone_size: NA; v_call: TRBV27; d_call: NA; j_call: TRBJ1-3; cdr3_nt: TGTGCCAGCAGTTTATCGGGAGGGGAGGCTGGAAACACCATATATTTT; cdr3_aa: CASSLSGGEAGNTIYF
clone_size: NA; v_call: TRBV7-9; d_call: TRBD2; j_call: TRBJ2-1; cdr3_nt: TGTGCCAGCAGCTCTTACTCCGGGACTAGGGCCTACAATGAGCAGTTCTTC; cdr3_aa: CASSSYSGTRAYNEQFF
clone_size: NA; v_call: TRBV27; d_call: NA; j_call: TRBJ1-1; cdr3_nt: TGTGCCAGCAGTTTACAGCCTAGGACTGAAGCTTTCTTT; cdr3_aa: CASSLQPRTEAFF
clone_size: NA; v_call: TRBV28; d_call: NA; j_call: TRBJ1-5; cdr3_nt: TGTGCCAGCAGTTCCCAGGGGACGCGCCAGCATTTT; cdr3_aa: CASSSQGTRQHF
clone_size: once; v_call: TRBV2; d_call: NA; j_call: TRBJ1-2; cdr3_nt: TGTGCCAGCAGTTCGTGGGCTAAGGGCTACACCTTC; cdr3_aa: CASSSWAKGYTF
clone_size: NA; v_call: TRBV5-6; d_call: NA; j_call: TRBJ2-2; cdr3_nt: TGTGCCAGCAGCTTGCTTATCGCGGCCGGGGAGCTGTTTTTT; cdr3_aa: CASSLLIAAGELFF
clone_size: NA; v_call: TRBV18; d_call: TRBD2; j_call: TRBJ2-2; cdr3_nt: TGTGCCAGCTCACCACGGGAGGGGCCGAACACCGGGGAGCTGTTTTTT; cdr3_aa: CASSPREGPNTGELFF
clone_size: NA; v_call: TRBV7-9; d_call: NA; j_call: TRBJ1-4; cdr3_nt: TGTGCCAGCACCTCGGGGGGGAATGTGGATGAAAAACTGTTTTTT; cdr3_aa: CASTSGGNVDEKLFF
clone_size: NA; v_call: TRBV5-4; d_call: NA; j_call: TRBJ1-2; cdr3_nt: TGTGCCAGCAGCTTCGGACAGTTTTGGTATGGCTACACCTTC; cdr3_aa: CASSFGQFWYGYTF
clone_size: NA; v_call: TRBV4-3; d_call: NA; j_call: TRBJ2-1; cdr3_nt: TGCGCCAGCAGCCAAAACAGGTTTAGAAGCTCCTACAATGAGCAGTTCTTC; cdr3_aa: CASSQNRFRSSYNEQFF
clone_size: NA; v_call: TRBV6-5; d_call: NA; j_call: TRBJ1-2; cdr3_nt: TGTGCCAGCAAGGTGGACAGCACTCGTTATGGCTACACCTTC; cdr3_aa: CASKVDSTRYGYTF
clone_size: few; v_call: TRBV5-1; d_call: TRBD1; j_call: TRBJ1-1; cdr3_nt: TGCGCCAGCAGCTTGACAGGGGGTAGCACTGAAGCTTTCTTT; cdr3_aa: CASSLTGGSTEAFF
clone_size: NA; v_call: TRBV19; d_call: NA; j_call: TRBJ2-7; cdr3_nt: TGTGCCAGTAGTACTAGCCCCACCAACTACGAGCAGTACTTC; cdr3_aa: CASSTSPTNYEQYF
clone_size: NA; v_call: TRBV28; d_call: NA; j_call: TRBJ2-7; cdr3_nt: TGTGCCATTGCCGCGATGGGCGACGAGCAGTACTTC; cdr3_aa: CAIAAMGDEQYF
clone_size: NA; v_call: TRBV18; d_call: NA; j_call: TRBJ1-3; cdr3_nt: TGTGCCAGCTCTCACAGCGGGGGACGAGGAAACACCATATATTTT; cdr3_aa: CASSHSGGRGNTIYF
clone_size: NA; v_call: TRBV15; d_call: TRBD1; j_call: TRBJ1-2; cdr3_nt: TGTGCCACCAGGCCGGACAGGGGGCTCGTTGGCTACACCTTC; cdr3_aa: CATRPDRGLVGYTF
clone_size: NA; v_call: TRBV6-5; d_call: TRBD1; j_call: TRBJ2-2; cdr3_nt: TGTGCCATCAAGGACAGGGCTATCGGGGAGCTGTTTTTT; cdr3_aa: CAIKDRAIGELFF
clone_size: few; v_call: TRBV4-3; d_call: NA; j_call: TRBJ1-6; cdr3_nt: TGCGCCAGCAGCCAATCGGTCGGACAGTCTAATTCACCCCTCCACTTT; cdr3_aa: CASSQSVGQSNSPLHF
clone_size: NA; v_call: TRBV7-2; d_call: TRBD1; j_call: TRBJ1-1; cdr3_nt: TGTGCCAGCAGCTCCTGGCCCTCGGGACAGGGGAACACTGAAGCTTTCTTT; cdr3_aa: CASSSWPSGQGNTEAFF
clone_size: once; v_call: TRBV30; d_call: TRBD1; j_call: TRBJ2-1; cdr3_nt: TGTGCCTGGAGTCTATACCGGACAGGGGGCACCTACAATGAGCAGTTCTTC; cdr3_aa: CAWSLYRTGGTYNEQFF
clone_size: NA; v_call: TRBV6-5; d_call: TRBD1; j_call: TRBJ1-1; cdr3_nt: TGTGCCAGCAGTTACACGATCACAGGGGGCGGCACTGAAGCTTTCTTT; cdr3_aa: CASSYTITGGGTEAFF
clone_size: NA; v_call: TRBV5-6; d_call: NA; j_call: TRBJ2-1; cdr3_nt: TGTGCCAGCAGCTTGGGAGGAGGGGGGGCCTACAATGAGCAGTTCTTC; cdr3_aa: CASSLGGGGAYNEQFF
clone_size: NA; v_call: TRBV3-1/TRBV3-2; d_call: NA; j_call: TRBJ1-2; cdr3_nt: TGTGCCAGCAGCCAAGATGGGGCTTATGGCTACACCTTC; cdr3_aa: CASSQDGAYGYTF
clone_size: few; v_call: TRBV15; d_call: TRBD1; j_call: TRBJ1-1; cdr3_nt: TGTGCCACCAGGGCGGGACAGAAGAACACTGAAGCTTTCTTT; cdr3_aa: CATRAGQKNTEAFF
clone_size: NA; v_call: TRBV19; d_call: NA; j_call: TRBJ1-2; cdr3_nt: TGTGCCAGTAGTTTGGGCAGGCTTAACTATGGCTACACCTTC; cdr3_aa: CASSLGRLNYGYTF
clone_size: NA; v_call: TRBV28; d_call: NA; j_call: TRBJ2-7; cdr3_nt: TGTGCCAGCAGTTTCGCCAGTCTCATGGACGAGCAGTACTTC; cdr3_aa: CASSFASLMDEQYF
clone_size: NA; v_call: TRBV2; d_call: NA; j_call: TRBJ2-1; cdr3_nt: TGTGCCAGCAGTGTGTCGGGTACAGGTCGTTCTGAGCAGTTCTTC; cdr3_aa: CASSVSGTGRSEQFF
clone_size: NA; v_call: TRBV6-5; d_call: NA; j_call: TRBJ1-2; cdr3_nt: TGTGCCAGCACGGAGACTAACTATGGCTACACCTTC; cdr3_aa: CASTETNYGYTF
clone_size: NA; v_call: TRBV5-4; d_call: TRBD1; j_call: TRBJ2-2; cdr3_nt: TGTGCCAGCAGCTTGTGGTTTAGGACAGGGGACACCGGGGAGCTGTTTTTT; cdr3_aa: CASSLWFRTGDTGELFF
clone_size: NA; v_call: TRBV6-2/TRBV6-3; d_call: TRBD1; j_call: TRBJ2-6; cdr3_nt: TGTGCCAGCAGTTACAGGAGGGACAGGGCGAGTTCTGGGGCCAACGTCCTGACTTTC; cdr3_aa: CASSYRRDRASSGANVLTF
clone_size: NA; v_call: TRBV14; d_call: NA; j_call: TRBJ2-3; cdr3_nt: TGTGCCAGCAGCCCCGTGGACTTCCTCACAGATACGCAGTATTTT; cdr3_aa: CASSPVDFLTDTQYF
clone_size: NA; v_call: TRBV5-4; d_call: TRBD1; j_call: TRBJ1-1; cdr3_nt: TGTGCCAGCAGCCGGACAGGGGAGAACACTGAAGCTTTCTTT; cdr3_aa: CASSRTGENTEAFF